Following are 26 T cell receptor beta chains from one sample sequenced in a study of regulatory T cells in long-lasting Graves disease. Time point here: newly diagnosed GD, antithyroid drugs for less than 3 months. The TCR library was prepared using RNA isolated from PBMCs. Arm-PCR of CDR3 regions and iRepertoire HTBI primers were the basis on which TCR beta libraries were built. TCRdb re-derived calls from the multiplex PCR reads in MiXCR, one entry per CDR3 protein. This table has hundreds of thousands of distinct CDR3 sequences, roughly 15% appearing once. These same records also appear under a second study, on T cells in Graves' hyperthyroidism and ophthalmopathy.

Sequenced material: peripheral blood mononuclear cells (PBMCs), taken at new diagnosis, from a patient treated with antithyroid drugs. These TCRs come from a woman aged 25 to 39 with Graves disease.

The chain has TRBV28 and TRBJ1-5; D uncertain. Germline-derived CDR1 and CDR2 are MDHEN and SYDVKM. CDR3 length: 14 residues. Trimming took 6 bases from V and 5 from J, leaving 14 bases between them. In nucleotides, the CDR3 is TGTGCCAGCAGCCAGAACGAGGGTTATCAGCCCCAGCATTTT. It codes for CASSQNEGYQPQHF.

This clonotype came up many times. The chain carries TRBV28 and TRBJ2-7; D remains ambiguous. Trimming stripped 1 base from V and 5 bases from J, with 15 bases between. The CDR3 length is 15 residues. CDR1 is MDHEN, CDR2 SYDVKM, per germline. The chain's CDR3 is CASSLLGQRTNEQYF. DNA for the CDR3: TGTGCCAGCAGTTTATTGGGCCAGAGAACCAACGAGCAGTACTTC.

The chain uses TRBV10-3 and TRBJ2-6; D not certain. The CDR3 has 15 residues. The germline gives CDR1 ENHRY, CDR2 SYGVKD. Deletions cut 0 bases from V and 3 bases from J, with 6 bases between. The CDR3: CAISESYFGANVLTF. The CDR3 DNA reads TGTGCCATCAGTGAGTCGTATTTTGGGGCCAACGTCCTGACTTTC.

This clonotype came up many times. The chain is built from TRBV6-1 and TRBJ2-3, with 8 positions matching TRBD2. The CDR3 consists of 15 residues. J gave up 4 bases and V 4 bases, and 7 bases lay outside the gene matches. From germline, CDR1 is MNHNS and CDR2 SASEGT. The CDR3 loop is CASSGNSGIADTQYF. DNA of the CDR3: TGTGCCAGCAGTGGAAATAGCGGGATAGCAGATACGCAGTATTTT.

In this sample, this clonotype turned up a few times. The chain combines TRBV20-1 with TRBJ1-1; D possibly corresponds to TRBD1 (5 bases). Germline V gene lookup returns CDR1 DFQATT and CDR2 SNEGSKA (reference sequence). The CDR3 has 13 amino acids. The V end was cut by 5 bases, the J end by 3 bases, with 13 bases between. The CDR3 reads CSAPRQRHTEAFF. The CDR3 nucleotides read TGCAGTGCTCCTCGACAGAGACACACTGAAGCTTTCTTT.

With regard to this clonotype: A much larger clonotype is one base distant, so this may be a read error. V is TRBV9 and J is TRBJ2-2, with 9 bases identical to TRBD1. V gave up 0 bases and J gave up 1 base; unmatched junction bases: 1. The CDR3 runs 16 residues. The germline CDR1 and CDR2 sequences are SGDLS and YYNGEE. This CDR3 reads CASSVGTGVNTGELFF. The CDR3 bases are TGTGCCAGCAGCGTAGGGACAGGGGTGAACACCGGGGAGCTGTTTTTT.

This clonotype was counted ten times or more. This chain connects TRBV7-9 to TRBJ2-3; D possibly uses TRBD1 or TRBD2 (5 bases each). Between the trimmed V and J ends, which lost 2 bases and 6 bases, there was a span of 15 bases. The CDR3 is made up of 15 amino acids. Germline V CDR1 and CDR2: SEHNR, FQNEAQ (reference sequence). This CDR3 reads CASSLMAGRGDTQYF. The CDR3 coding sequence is TGTGCCAGCAGCTTAATGGCAGGGCGCGGGGATACGCAGTATTTT.

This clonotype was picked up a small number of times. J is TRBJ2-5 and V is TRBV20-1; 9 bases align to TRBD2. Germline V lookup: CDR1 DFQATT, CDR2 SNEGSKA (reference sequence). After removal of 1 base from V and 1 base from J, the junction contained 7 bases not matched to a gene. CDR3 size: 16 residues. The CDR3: CSARGGAGGSQETQYF. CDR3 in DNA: TGCAGTGCTAGAGGGGGAGCGGGAGGTTCCCAAGAGACCCAGTACTTC.

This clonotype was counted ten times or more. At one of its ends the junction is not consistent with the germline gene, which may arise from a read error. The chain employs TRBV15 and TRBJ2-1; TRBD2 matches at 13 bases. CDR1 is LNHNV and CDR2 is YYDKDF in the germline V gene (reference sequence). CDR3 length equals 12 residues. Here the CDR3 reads CATSRGTSGRVF. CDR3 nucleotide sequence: TGTGCCACCAGCAGAGGCACTAGCGGGAGGGTCTTC. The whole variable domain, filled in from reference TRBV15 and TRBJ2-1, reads DAMVIQNPRYQVTQFGKPVTLSCSQTLNHNVMYWYQQKSSQAPKLLFHYYDKDFNNEADTPDNFQSRRPNTSFCFLDIRSPGLGDTAMYLCATSRGTSGRVFGPGTRLTVL.

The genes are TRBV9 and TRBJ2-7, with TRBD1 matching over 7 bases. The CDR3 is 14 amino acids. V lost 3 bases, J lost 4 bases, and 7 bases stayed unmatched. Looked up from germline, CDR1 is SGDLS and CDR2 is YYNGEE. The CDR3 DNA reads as TGTGCCAGCAGCGAAACAGGGGTTGGGTACGAGCAGTACTTC. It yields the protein CASSETGVGYEQYF.

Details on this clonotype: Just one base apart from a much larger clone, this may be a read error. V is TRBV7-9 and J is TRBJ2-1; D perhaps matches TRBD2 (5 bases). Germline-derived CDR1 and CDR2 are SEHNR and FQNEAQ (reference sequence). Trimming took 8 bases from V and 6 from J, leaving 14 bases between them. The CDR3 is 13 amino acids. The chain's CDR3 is CASAASGSNEQFF. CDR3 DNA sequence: TGTGCCAGCGCGGCGAGCGGTAGCAATGAGCAGTTCTTC.

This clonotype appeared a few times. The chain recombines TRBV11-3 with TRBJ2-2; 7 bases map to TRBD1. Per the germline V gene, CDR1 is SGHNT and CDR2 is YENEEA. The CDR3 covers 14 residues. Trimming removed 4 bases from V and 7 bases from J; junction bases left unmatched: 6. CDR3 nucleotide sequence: TGTGCCAGCAGCTCTGAAGGGGGCATCGGGGAGCTGTTTTTT. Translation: CASSSEGGIGELFF.

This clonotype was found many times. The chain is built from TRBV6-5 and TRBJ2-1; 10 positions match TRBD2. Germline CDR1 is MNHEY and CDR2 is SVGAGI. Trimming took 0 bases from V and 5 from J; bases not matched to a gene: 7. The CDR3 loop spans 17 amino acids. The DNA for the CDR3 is TGTGCCAGCAGTTACTCTTCACCAGCGGGAGGGGACAATGAGCAGTTCTTC. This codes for CASSYSSPAGGDNEQFF.

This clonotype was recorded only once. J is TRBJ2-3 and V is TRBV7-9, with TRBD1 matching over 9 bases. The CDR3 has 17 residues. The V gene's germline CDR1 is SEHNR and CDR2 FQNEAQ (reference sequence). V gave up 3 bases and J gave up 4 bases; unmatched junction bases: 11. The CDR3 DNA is TGTGCCAGCAGCTTTTCTCCCGGGACAGGGATGTCAGATACGCAGTATTTT. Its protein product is CASSFSPGTGMSDTQYF.

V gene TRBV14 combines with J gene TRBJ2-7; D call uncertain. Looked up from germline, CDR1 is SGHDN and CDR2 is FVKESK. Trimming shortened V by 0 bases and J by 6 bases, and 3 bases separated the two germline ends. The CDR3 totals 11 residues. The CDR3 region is CASSQDGEQYF. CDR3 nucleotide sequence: TGTGCCAGCAGCCAAGACGGCGAGCAGTACTTC. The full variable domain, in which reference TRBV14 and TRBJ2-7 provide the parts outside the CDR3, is EAGVTQFPSHSVIEKGQTVTLRCDPISGHDNLYWYRRVMGKEIKFLLHFVKESKQDESGMPNNRFLAERTGGTYSTLKVQPAELEDSGVYFCASSQDGEQYFGPGTRLTVT.

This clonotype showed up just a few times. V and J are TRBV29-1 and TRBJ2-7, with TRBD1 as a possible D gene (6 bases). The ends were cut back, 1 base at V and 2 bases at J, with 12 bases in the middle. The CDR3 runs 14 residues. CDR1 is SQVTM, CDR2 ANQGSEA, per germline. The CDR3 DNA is TGCAGCGTTGAAGCAGGGGCGCGCCCCTACGAGCAGTACTTC. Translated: CSVEAGARPYEQYF.

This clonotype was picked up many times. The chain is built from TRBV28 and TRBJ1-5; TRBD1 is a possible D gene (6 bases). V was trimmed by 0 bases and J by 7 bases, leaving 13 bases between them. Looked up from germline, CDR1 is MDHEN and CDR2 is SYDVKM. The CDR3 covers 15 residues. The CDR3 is CASSLWGAGAQPQHF. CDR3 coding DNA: TGTGCCAGCAGTTTATGGGGGGCCGGAGCCCAGCCCCAGCATTTT.

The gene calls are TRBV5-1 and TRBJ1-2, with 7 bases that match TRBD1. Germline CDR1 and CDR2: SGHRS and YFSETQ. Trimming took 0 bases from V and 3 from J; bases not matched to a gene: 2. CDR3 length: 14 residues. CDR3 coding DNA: TGCGCCAGCAGCTTGGTCACAGGGGACTATGGCTACACCTTC. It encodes CASSLVTGDYGYTF.

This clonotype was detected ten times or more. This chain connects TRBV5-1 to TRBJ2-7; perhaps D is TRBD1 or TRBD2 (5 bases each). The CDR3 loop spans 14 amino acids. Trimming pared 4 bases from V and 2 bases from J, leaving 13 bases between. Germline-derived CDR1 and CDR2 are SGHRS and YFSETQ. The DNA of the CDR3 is TGCGCCAGCAGCAACGGGACCGTAGCCTACGAGCAGTACTTC. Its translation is CASSNGTVAYEQYF.

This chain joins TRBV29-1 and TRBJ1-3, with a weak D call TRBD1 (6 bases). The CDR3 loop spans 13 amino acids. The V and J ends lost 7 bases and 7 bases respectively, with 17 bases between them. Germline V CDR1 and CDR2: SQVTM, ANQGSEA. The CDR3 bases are TGCAGCGCTCTGCAGGACAGCACGAACACCATATATTTT. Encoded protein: CSALQDSTNTIYF.

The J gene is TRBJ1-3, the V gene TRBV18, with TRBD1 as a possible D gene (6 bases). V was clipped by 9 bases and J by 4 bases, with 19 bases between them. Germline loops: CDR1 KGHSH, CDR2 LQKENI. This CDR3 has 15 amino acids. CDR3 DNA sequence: TGTGCCAGTTCGGAACAGGGCCGCGCGGGAAACACCATATATTTT. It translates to CASSEQGRAGNTIYF.

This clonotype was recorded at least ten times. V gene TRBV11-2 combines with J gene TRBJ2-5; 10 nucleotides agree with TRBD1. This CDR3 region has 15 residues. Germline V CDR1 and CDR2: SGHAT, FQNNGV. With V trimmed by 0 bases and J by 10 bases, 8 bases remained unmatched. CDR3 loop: CASSLESWDRGDQYF. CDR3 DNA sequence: TGTGCCAGCAGCTTAGAGTCTTGGGACAGGGGCGACCAGTACTTC.

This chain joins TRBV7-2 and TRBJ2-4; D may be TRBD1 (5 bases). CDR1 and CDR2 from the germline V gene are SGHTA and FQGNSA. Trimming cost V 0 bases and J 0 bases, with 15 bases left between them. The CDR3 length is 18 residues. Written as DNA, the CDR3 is TGTGCCAGCAGCTTAGCTAGACAGACAACGATAGCCAAAAACATTCAGTACTTC. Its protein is CASSLARQTTIAKNIQYF. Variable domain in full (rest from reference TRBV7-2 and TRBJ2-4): GAGVSQSPSNKVTEKGKDVELRCDPISGHTALYWYRQSLGQGLEFLIYFQGNSAPDKSGLPSDRFSAERTGGSVSTLTIQRTQQEDSAVYLCASSLARQTTIAKNIQYFGAGTRLSVL.

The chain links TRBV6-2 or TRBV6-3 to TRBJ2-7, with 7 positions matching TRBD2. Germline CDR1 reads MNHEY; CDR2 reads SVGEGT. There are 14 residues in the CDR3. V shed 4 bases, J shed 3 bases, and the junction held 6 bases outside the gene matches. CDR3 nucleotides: TGTGCCAGCAGTTCCTGGGGCGGGGGCTACGAGCAGTACTTC. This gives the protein CASSSWGGGYEQYF.

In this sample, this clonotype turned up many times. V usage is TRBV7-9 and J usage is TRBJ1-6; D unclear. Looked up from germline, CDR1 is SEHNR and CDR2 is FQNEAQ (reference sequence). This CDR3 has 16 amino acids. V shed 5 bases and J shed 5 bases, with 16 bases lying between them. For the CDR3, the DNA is TGTGCCAGCAGCCAACTGGCACAGCGAGATAATTCACCCCTCCACTTT. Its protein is CASSQLAQRDNSPLHF.

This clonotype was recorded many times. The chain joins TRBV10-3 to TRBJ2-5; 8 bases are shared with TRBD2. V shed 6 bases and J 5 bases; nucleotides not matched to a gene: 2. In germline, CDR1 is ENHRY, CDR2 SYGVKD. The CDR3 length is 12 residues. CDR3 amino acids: CAISRGGETQYF. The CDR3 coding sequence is TGTGCCATCAGCCGGGGGGGGGAGACCCAGTACTTC.